A selection of T cell receptor beta chains follows, all from one sample in a study of T cell repertoires in cytomegalovirus infection. These TCRs' antigens remain unknown. TCRdb reanalysed the reads using MiXCR and keeps one entry per CDR3 protein. The sample gives roughly 730,000 distinct CDR3 sequences, around 31% of which show up once; over 15% is in the top ten. The material sequenced was cultured PBMCs, taken from culture after CMV antigen stimulation. These receptors all come from a human donor in good health (CMV status not recorded). Some clones in this sample may be carry-over from other donors' samples. Both conserved end residues are part of each CDR3. Each record gives: clone size, J gene, V gene, D gene, CDR3 DNA, CDR3 protein. The D gene is left open where the match is weak. Only some rows state a clone size, as once, few, many or a class for expanded clones.

abundance: .
j_gene: TRBJ2-7
v_gene: TRBV7-2
d_gene: TRBD2
CDR3nt: TGTGCCAGCAGCTTACGGCGGGGGGGAACTCTCTACGAGCAGTACTTC
CDR3aa: CASSLRRGGTLYEQYF

abundance: few
j_gene: TRBJ2-4
v_gene: TRBV6-6
d_gene: TRBD2
CDR3nt: TGTGCCAGCAGCGGGACTAGCGGGGGCCCCCTAGCCAAAAACATTCAGTACTTC
CDR3aa: CASSGTSGGPLAKNIQYF

abundance: few
j_gene: TRBJ2-7
v_gene: TRBV7-9
d_gene: .
CDR3nt: TGTGCCAGCAGCTTAGAACGGGGGCCCTTTGAGGAGCAGTACTTC
CDR3aa: CASSLERGPFEEQYF

abundance: .
j_gene: TRBJ2-4
v_gene: TRBV10-3
d_gene: .
CDR3nt: TGTGCCATCAGTGAGAGTTTGGGTCTCCAAGCCAAAAACATTCAGTACTTC
CDR3aa: CAISESLGLQAKNIQYF

abundance: few
j_gene: TRBJ1-1
v_gene: TRBV7-2
d_gene: TRBD1
CDR3nt: TGTGCCAGCAGCATCGACAGGGGGCCCACTGAAGCTTTCTTT
CDR3aa: CASSIDRGPTEAFF

abundance: few
j_gene: TRBJ2-2
v_gene: TRBV11-2
d_gene: .
CDR3nt: TGTGCCAGCAGAAGGTTGCTCACCGGGGAGCTGTTTTTT
CDR3aa: CASRRLLTGELFF

abundance: .
j_gene: TRBJ2-1
v_gene: TRBV4-3
d_gene: .
CDR3nt: TGCGCCAGCAGCCAAGATTTTCGAGGGGGTGGGAATGAGCAGTTCTTC
CDR3aa: CASSQDFRGGGNEQFF

abundance: few
j_gene: TRBJ1-5
v_gene: TRBV7-8
d_gene: .
CDR3nt: TGTGCCAGCAGCTTCGAGGACCATGGCAATCAGCCCCAGCATTTT
CDR3aa: CASSFEDHGNQPQHF

abundance: .
j_gene: TRBJ2-1
v_gene: TRBV5-1
d_gene: .
CDR3nt: TGCGCCAGCAGCTCCGGGGCCTTAGACGGTGAGCAGTTCTTC
CDR3aa: CASSSGALDGEQFF

abundance: .
j_gene: TRBJ2-6
v_gene: TRBV5-4
d_gene: .
CDR3nt: TGTGCCAGCAGCGGGACATCAATTTCTGGGGCCAACGTCCTGACTTTC
CDR3aa: CASSGTSISGANVLTF

abundance: .
j_gene: TRBJ1-2
v_gene: TRBV7-8
d_gene: .
CDR3nt: TGTGCCAGCAGCTTAGCGAAGGACTACTATGGCTACACCTTC
CDR3aa: CASSLAKDYYGYTF

abundance: .
j_gene: TRBJ2-7
v_gene: TRBV7-6
d_gene: TRBD1
CDR3nt: TGTGCCAGCAGCTTAAAAGTCCGGGACAGCCCTTCCTACGAGCAGTACTTC
CDR3aa: CASSLKVRDSPSYEQYF

abundance: .
j_gene: TRBJ2-3
v_gene: TRBV11-2
d_gene: TRBD1
CDR3nt: TGTGCCAGCAGGCAGACAGGGGCCAGCACAGATACGCAGTATTTT
CDR3aa: CASRQTGASTDTQYF

abundance: many
j_gene: TRBJ1-1
v_gene: TRBV7-2
d_gene: .
CDR3nt: TGTGCCAGCAGCTTAGAAGTAACTTACACTGAAGCTTTCTTT
CDR3aa: CASSLEVTYTEAFF

abundance: few
j_gene: TRBJ1-2
v_gene: TRBV7-9
d_gene: .
CDR3nt: TGTGCCAGCAGCCAAGGGAGGGGCTACTATGGCTACACCTTC
CDR3aa: CASSQGRGYYGYTF

abundance: .
j_gene: TRBJ2-5
v_gene: TRBV10-3
d_gene: TRBD1
CDR3nt: TGTGCCATCAGTGAGCGACAGGGTGCCGAAGAGACCCAGTACTTC
CDR3aa: CAISERQGAEETQYF

abundance: .
j_gene: TRBJ1-2
v_gene: TRBV4-1
d_gene: .
CDR3nt: TGCGCCAGCAGCCAGAACCCGGATACAAACTATGGCTACACCTTC
CDR3aa: CASSQNPDTNYGYTF

abundance: .
j_gene: TRBJ1-5
v_gene: TRBV19
d_gene: .
CDR3nt: TGTGCCAGTAGTATTACCGGGCATAGCAATCAGCCCCAGCATTTT
CDR3aa: CASSITGHSNQPQHF

abundance: .
j_gene: TRBJ1-6
v_gene: TRBV9
d_gene: .
CDR3nt: TGTGCCAGCAGCTCACCGGGCGTGGGGTCACCCCTCCACTTT
CDR3aa: CASSSPGVGSPLHF

abundance: .
j_gene: TRBJ1-2
v_gene: TRBV9
d_gene: .
CDR3nt: TGTGCCAGCAGCGTAGAAACGGCTAACTATGGCTACACCTTC
CDR3aa: CASSVETANYGYTF

abundance: few
j_gene: TRBJ1-5
v_gene: TRBV6-1
d_gene: TRBD1
CDR3nt: TGTGCCAGCAGGGACAGGGCCAATCAGCCCCAGCATTTT
CDR3aa: CASRDRANQPQHF

abundance: .
j_gene: TRBJ1-2
v_gene: TRBV11-2
d_gene: TRBD1
CDR3nt: TGTGCCAGCAGCTTGATGACAGGGAGCCGGGATGGCTACACCTTC
CDR3aa: CASSLMTGSRDGYTF

abundance: few
j_gene: TRBJ2-1
v_gene: TRBV7-8
d_gene: TRBD1
CDR3nt: TGTGCCAGCAGCTCCTGGGACAGACCTAACAATGAGCAGTTCTTC
CDR3aa: CASSSWDRPNNEQFF

abundance: few
j_gene: TRBJ1-6
v_gene: TRBV12-3/TRBV12-4
d_gene: .
CDR3nt: TGTGCCAGCTCCGGGGGCTATAATTCACCCCTCCACTTT
CDR3aa: CASSGGYNSPLHF

abundance: .
j_gene: TRBJ2-5
v_gene: TRBV5-1
d_gene: TRBD2
CDR3nt: TGCGCCAGCAGCTTAGCGTCCCCTTCTAGCGGAACTATAGGGACCCAGTACTTC
CDR3aa: CASSLASPSSGTIGTQYF

abundance: many
j_gene: TRBJ1-1
v_gene: TRBV7-2
d_gene: TRBD1
CDR3nt: TGTGCCAGCAGCTCACATCAGGGGGTGGATGAAGCTTTCTTT
CDR3aa: CASSSHQGVDEAFF

abundance: .
j_gene: TRBJ1-2
v_gene: TRBV19
d_gene: .
CDR3nt: TGTGCCAGTAAAGTTATGGCAGGCTCTTCCTATGGCTACACCTTC
CDR3aa: CASKVMAGSSYGYTF

abundance: many
j_gene: TRBJ2-5
v_gene: TRBV7-2
d_gene: .
CDR3nt: TGTGCCAGCAGCTTGGGGTCCCAAGAGACCCAGTACTTC
CDR3aa: CASSLGSQETQYF

abundance: few
j_gene: TRBJ2-5
v_gene: TRBV7-9
d_gene: .
CDR3nt: TGTGCCAGCAGCCCAGGATGGGGGCAAGAGACCCAGTACTTC
CDR3aa: CASSPGWGQETQYF

abundance: .
j_gene: TRBJ2-2
v_gene: TRBV19
d_gene: .
CDR3nt: TGTGCCAGTAGTATCTCTTTAGGGCAGACGAACACCGGGGAGCTGTTTTTT
CDR3aa: CASSISLGQTNTGELFF

abundance: many
j_gene: TRBJ1-4
v_gene: TRBV7-8
d_gene: TRBD1
CDR3nt: TGTGCCAGCAGCTCCGGACAGGTTAATGAAAAACTGTTTTTT
CDR3aa: CASSSGQVNEKLFF

abundance: .
j_gene: TRBJ1-2
v_gene: TRBV10-3
d_gene: .
CDR3nt: TGTGCCATCAGTGGAGGTGATGGCTACACCTTC
CDR3aa: CAISGGDGYTF

abundance: .
j_gene: TRBJ1-2
v_gene: TRBV4-1
d_gene: .
CDR3nt: TGCGCCAGCAGCCCCGTGACAGAAGATTATGGCTACACCTTC
CDR3aa: CASSPVTEDYGYTF

abundance: few
j_gene: TRBJ2-3
v_gene: TRBV12-3/TRBV12-4
d_gene: TRBD2
CDR3nt: TGTGCCAGCAGTCCCCTCCTAGCGGGGGGGCCGGTTGATACGCAGTATTTT
CDR3aa: CASSPLLAGGPVDTQYF

abundance: .
j_gene: TRBJ2-7
v_gene: TRBV7-2
d_gene: .
CDR3nt: TGTGCCAGCAGCCCGGACACACCCGAGCAGTACTTC
CDR3aa: CASSPDTPEQYF

abundance: few
j_gene: TRBJ2-7
v_gene: TRBV6-6
d_gene: .
CDR3nt: TGTGCCAGCAGTGGGACCAATAGCTACGAGCAGTACTTC
CDR3aa: CASSGTNSYEQYF

abundance: many
j_gene: TRBJ2-7
v_gene: TRBV7-2
d_gene: TRBD1
CDR3nt: TGTGCCAGCAGTTCTGGGACAGCTGTCGGGGAGCAGTACTTC
CDR3aa: CASSSGTAVGEQYF

abundance: .
j_gene: TRBJ1-6
v_gene: TRBV2
d_gene: .
CDR3nt: TGTGCCAGCAGAGATTTGGGACGGGATAATTCACCCCTCCACTTT
CDR3aa: CASRDLGRDNSPLHF

abundance: few
j_gene: TRBJ2-1
v_gene: TRBV5-4
d_gene: TRBD2
CDR3nt: TGTGCCAGCAGCCGCTATAGCGGGAGGGCGTGGTTCTTC
CDR3aa: CASSRYSGRAWFF

abundance: many
j_gene: TRBJ1-2
v_gene: TRBV7-2
d_gene: .
CDR3nt: TGTGCCAGCAGCTCCCGGGAGGGGAGGAACTATGGCTACACCTTC
CDR3aa: CASSSREGRNYGYTF